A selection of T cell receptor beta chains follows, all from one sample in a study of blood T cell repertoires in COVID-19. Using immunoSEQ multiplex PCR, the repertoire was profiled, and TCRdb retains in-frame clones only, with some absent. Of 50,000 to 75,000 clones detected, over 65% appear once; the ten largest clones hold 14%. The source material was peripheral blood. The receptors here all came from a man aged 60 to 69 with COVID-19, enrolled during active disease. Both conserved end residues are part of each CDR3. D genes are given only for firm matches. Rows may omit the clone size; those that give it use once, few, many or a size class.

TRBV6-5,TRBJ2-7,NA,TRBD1,TGTGCCAGCACGCGGACAGGCGGCGTCAGCGAGCAGTACTTC,CASTRTGGVSEQYF
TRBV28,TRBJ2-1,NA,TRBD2,TGTGCCAGCAGTTTCGTCACTAGCGCCCAGCAGTTCTTC,CASSFVTSAQQFF
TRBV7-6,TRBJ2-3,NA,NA,TGTGCCAGCAGCTTAGGCCCGGGGTCCGATACGCAGTATTTT,CASSLGPGSDTQYF
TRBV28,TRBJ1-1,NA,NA,TGTGCCAGCAGTTTATATCCCAGCGGGGGGCGAAGGAACACTGAAGCTTTCTTT,CASSLYPSGGRRNTEAFF
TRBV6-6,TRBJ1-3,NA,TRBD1,TGTGCCAGCAGCCGCGTTATCGCCGGACAGGCAAACACCATATATTTT,CASSRVIAGQANTIYF
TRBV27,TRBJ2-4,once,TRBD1,TGTGCCAGCAGTTTGGGGGACAGTAGAAAAAACATTCAGTACTTC,CASSLGDSRKNIQYF
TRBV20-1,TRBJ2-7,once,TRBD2,TGCAGTGCCAAGCGGGAAGAGCAGTACTTC,CSAKREEQYF
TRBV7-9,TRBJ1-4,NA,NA,TGTGCCAGTTATAGTGAGGATAATGAAAAACTGTTTTTT,CASYSEDNEKLFF
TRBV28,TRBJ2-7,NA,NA,TGTGCCAGCAGTTTAGAGGGAACGGGAGAGCAGTACTTC,CASSLEGTGEQYF
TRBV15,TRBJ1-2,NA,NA,TGTGCCACCAGCATGGAGGGCCGCTATGGCTACACCTTC,CATSMEGRYGYTF
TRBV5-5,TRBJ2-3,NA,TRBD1,TGTGCCAGCAGCTTGGGACAGGGGTTAGTAGATACGCAGTATTTT,CASSLGQGLVDTQYF
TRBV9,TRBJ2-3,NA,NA,TGTGCCAGCAGCGTAGTGGCGGGAACCACAGATACGCAGTATTTT,CASSVVAGTTDTQYF
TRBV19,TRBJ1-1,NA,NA,TGTGCCAGTAGTTCCGGGGGGGTGAACACTGAAGCTTTCTTT,CASSSGGVNTEAFF
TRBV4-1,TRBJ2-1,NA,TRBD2,TGCGCCAGCAGCCAACTTCCTAGCGGAACCTACTCCTACAATGAGCAGTTCTTC,CASSQLPSGTYSYNEQFF
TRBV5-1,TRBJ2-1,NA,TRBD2,TGCGCCAGCAGCTCCCCTTGGGGGGCGGGAGGTCGACACAATGAGCAGTTCTTC,CASSSPWGAGGRHNEQFF
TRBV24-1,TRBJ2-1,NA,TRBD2,TGTGCCACCAGTGATCGGACTAGACCTTACAATGAGCAGTTCTTC,CATSDRTRPYNEQFF
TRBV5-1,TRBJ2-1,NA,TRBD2,TGCGCCAGCAGCGTAACTAGCGGGAGTTACAATGAGCAGTTCTTC,CASSVTSGSYNEQFF
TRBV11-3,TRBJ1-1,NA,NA,TGTGCCAGCAGCTTAAGTGGGCTTGAAGCTTTCTTT,CASSLSGLEAFF
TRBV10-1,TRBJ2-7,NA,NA,TGCGCCAGCAGCCCGTTATCGAGCTCCTACGAGCAGTACTTC,CASSPLSSSYEQYF
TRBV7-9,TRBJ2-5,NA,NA,TGTGCCAGCAGCTTAGTGGGACAAAAGCAAGAGACCCAGTACTTC,CASSLVGQKQETQYF
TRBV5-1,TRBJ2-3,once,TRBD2,TGCGCCAGCAGCCCTCGACTAGCGGGTAACACAGATACGCAGTATTTT,CASSPRLAGNTDTQYF
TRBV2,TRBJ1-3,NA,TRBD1,TGTGCCAGCCGATCTTCGACAGGGACTGGAAACACCATATATTTT,CASRSSTGTGNTIYF
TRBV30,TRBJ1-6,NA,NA,TGTGCCTACACGGACAGCGTTAATTCACCCCTCCACTTT,CAYTDSVNSPLHF
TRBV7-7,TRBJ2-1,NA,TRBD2,TGTGCCAGCAGCTGGGGACTAGCGGGGGTTGGGGATCAGTTCTTC,CASSWGLAGVGDQFF
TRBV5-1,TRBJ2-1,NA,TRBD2,TGCGCCAGCAGCTCGGGAGGGAGTCACAATGAGCAGTTCTTC,CASSSGGSHNEQFF
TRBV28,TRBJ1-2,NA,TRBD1,TGTGCCAGCAGTTCACAGGGGGGCCGTTATGGCTACACCTTC,CASSSQGGRYGYTF
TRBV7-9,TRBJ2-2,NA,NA,TGTGCCAGCATCCCCCAGGGAGGAGTAAACACCGGGGAGCTGTTTTTT,CASIPQGGVNTGELFF
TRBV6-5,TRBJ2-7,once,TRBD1,TGTGCCAGCAGTAGGGAAGGACAGGGCTACGAGCAGTACTTC,CASSREGQGYEQYF
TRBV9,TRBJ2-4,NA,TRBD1,TGTGCCAGCAGTCCGGGACAGGGCAACATTCAGTACTTC,CASSPGQGNIQYF
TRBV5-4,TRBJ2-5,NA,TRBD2,TGTGCCAGCAGACCCGGACTAGCGGGGGGTCAAGAGACCCAGTACTTC,CASRPGLAGGQETQYF